This T cell receptor beta chain is from a study of post-analysis software for immune sequencing data. Findings of the study overall: Compared with controls, patients had more of 4 to 6 TRBV segments, including TRBV5-6, TRBV5-1 and TRBV20-1. Those with multiple sclerosis, the patient group, showed significantly lower normalized Chao1 diversity than controls.

The TCR beta cDNA libraries contained unique molecular identifiers. Via MiXCR, TCRdb re-called the PCR reads, giving one row per CDR3 protein. The data hold approximately 770,000 distinct CDR3 sequences, with 46% observed a single time. Trimming removed 3 bases at V and 0 bases at J, with 6 bases between. CDR3 size: 13 residues. Germline V gives CDR1 LGHNA, CDR2 YNFKEQ. This clonotype was recorded many times. Its antigen is not identified. The receptor comes from a girl between 10 and 17 years old with multiple sclerosis. The chain links TRBV4-2 to TRBJ2-7; D is perhaps TRBD2 (5 bases). Sequenced material: blood. CDR3 amino acids: CASSQGSSYEQYF. The CDR3 nucleotides are TGTGCCAGCAGCCAGGGGAGCTCCTACGAGCAGTACTTC.